One and the same sample provided the 20 T cell receptor beta chains below, sequenced in a study of T cells in Graves' hyperthyroidism and ophthalmopathy. The CDR3 regions of TCR beta were amplified from RNA transcripts. HTBI primers were employed in a first-round RT-PCR of the TCR CDR3. From the multiplex PCR reads, TCRdb called clonotypes with MiXCR, one entry per CDR3 protein. The profile covers around 500,000 distinct CDR3 sequences, with about 15% appearing a single time and less than 20% taken by the ten largest. Sequencing was performed on blood. These receptors came from a woman between 18 and 29 years old with Graves' hyperthyroidism.

J is TRBJ1-4 and V is TRBV29-1; D call uncertain. V lost 5 bases and J lost 9, with 16 bases in between. CDR3 size: 13 residues. Germline CDR1 reads SQVTM; CDR2 reads ANQGSEA. CDR3 sequence: CSVLRTGDQKLFF. CDR3 sequence (DNA): TGCAGCGTTCTCCGGACTGGGGATCAAAAACTGTTTTTT.

This clonotype has at least ten counts. CDR3 sequence (DNA): TGTGCCAGCAGTCCTAGGCTACTGCCGACAGATACGCAGTATTTT. Translated: CASSPRLLPTDTQYF. The chain is built from TRBV28 and TRBJ2-3, with unresolved D. The CDR3 totals 15 residues. Germline-derived CDR1 and CDR2 are MDHEN and SYDVKM. The V end lost 5 bases, the J end lost 3 bases, and 15 bases lay between the germline ends.

This clonotype appeared many times. The chain carries TRBV24-1 and TRBJ2-5; 7 bases are a match to TRBD1. Germline V gene data show CDR1 as KGHDR and CDR2 as SFDVKD. This CDR3 has 14 amino acids. With 6 bases clipped from V and 2 bases from J, the junction kept 5 bases outside the gene matches. The CDR3 spells CATSHWDRQETQYF. CDR3 DNA sequence: TGTGCCACCAGTCACTGGGACAGACAAGAGACCCAGTACTTC.

This clonotype came up many times. V gene TRBV6-2 or TRBV6-3 combines with J gene TRBJ2-1; D perhaps matches TRBD1 (6 bases). Germline V gene lookup returns CDR1 MNHEY and CDR2 SVGEGT. Deletions cut 5 bases from V and 6 bases from J, with 11 bases between. This CDR3 has 13 residues. Written as DNA, the CDR3 is TGTGCCAGCAGTCGCCGACAGGTCAATGAGCAGTTCTTC. Translated, it gives CASSRRQVNEQFF.

The table lists this clonotype with many counts. The gene calls are TRBV11-2 and TRBJ2-7, with TRBD2 as a possible D gene (6 bases). This CDR3 has 15 residues. Germline V gene lookup returns CDR1 SGHAT and CDR2 FQNNGV. Trimming shortened V by 2 bases and J by 4 bases, and 15 bases separated the two germline ends. The chain's CDR3 is CASSLIWSSAYEQYV. CDR3 coding DNA: TGTGCCAGCAGCTTAATCTGGTCTAGCGCTTACGAGCAGTACGTC.

The sample holds many counts of this clonotype. V and J are TRBV10-3 and TRBJ2-3; a weak D match, TRBD1 (5 bases). The germline V gene has CDR1 ENHRY and CDR2 SYGVKD. This CDR3 is 15 amino acids long. V dropped 4 bases and J dropped 2 bases, with 13 bases sitting between them. CDR3 sequence reads: CAISGQTQDTDTQYF. CDR3 nucleotide sequence: TGTGCCATCAGTGGACAGACGCAAGACACAGATACGCAGTATTTT.

This clonotype was found many times. V and J are TRBV6-1 and TRBJ1-6; 7 bases are a match to TRBD1. CDR1 is MNHNS and CDR2 is SASEGT in the germline V gene. The CDR3 is 14 amino acids. V was clipped by 10 bases and J by 1 base; unmatched bases: 4. The CDR3 protein is CAIRQGSYNSPLHF. CDR3 coding DNA: TGTGCCATCCGACAGGGATCCTATAATTCACCCCTCCACTTT.

This clonotype was observed at least ten times. The CDR3 region is CASSLEVVADTQYF. CDR3 bases: TGTGCCAGCAGCTTAGAGGTGGTCGCAGATACGCAGTATTTT. The chain couples TRBV7-9 to TRBJ2-3; D remains unclear. V was trimmed by 1 base and J by 4 bases, leaving 9 bases between them. Germline V gene data show CDR1 as SEHNR and CDR2 as FQNEAQ (reference sequence). The CDR3 has 14 amino acids. The full variable domain, completed using reference TRBV7-9 and TRBJ2-3, is DTGVSQNPRHKITKRGQNVTFRCDPISEHNRLYWYRQTLGQGPEFLTYFQNEAQLEKSRLLSDRFSAERPKGSFSTLEIQRTEQGDSAMYLCASSLEVVADTQYFGPGTRLTVL.

This clonotype showed up many times. The chain joins TRBV3-1 to TRBJ2-3; no clear D gene. V gave up 4 bases and J gave up 2 bases, with 16 bases separating them. The CDR3 runs 16 residues. CDR1 LGHDT and CDR2 YNNKEL come from the germline V gene (reference sequence). CDR3 protein: CASSLRADFSTDTQYF. The DNA for the CDR3 is TGTGCCAGCAGCCTCCGGGCCGACTTCTCCACAGATACGCAGTATTTT.

This clonotype has only a few counts. The chain couples TRBV6-1 to TRBJ2-7; D is possibly TRBD2 (6 bases). This CDR3 is 15 amino acids long. In germline, CDR1 is MNHNS, CDR2 SASEGT. Trimming took 6 bases from V and 3 from J, leaving 18 bases between them. The CDR3 bases are TGTGCCAGCAGCGAACTTAGCGGTTCTAGCTACGAGCAGTACGTC. Its protein is CASSELSGSSYEQYV.

At least ten counts were recorded for this clonotype. The chain combines TRBV12-3 or TRBV12-4 with TRBJ1-5, with 9 bases lining up with TRBD1. There are 15 residues in the CDR3. With V trimmed by 6 bases and J by 4 bases, 7 bases remained unmatched. DNA for the CDR3: TGTGCCAGCAGAACCGGGACAGGGTTTAATCAGCCCCAGCATTTT. Amino acid sequence: CASRTGTGFNQPQHF.

The sample holds many counts of this clonotype. This chain links TRBV20-1 with TRBJ2-3; TRBD2 agrees at 9 bases. The germline V gene encodes CDR1 DFQATT and CDR2 SNEGSKA (reference sequence). J lost 6 bases, V lost 6 bases, and 4 bases had no gene match. CDR3 length equals 12 residues. The CDR3 loop is CSALAGVDTQYF. CDR3 DNA sequence: TGCAGTGCATTAGCGGGAGTTGATACGCAGTATTTT.

This clonotype was found a few times. The chain carries TRBV20-1 and TRBJ1-1; 7 nucleotides align to TRBD1. With 6 bases clipped from V and 6 bases from J, the junction kept 7 bases outside the gene matches. The CDR3 covers 12 residues. Germline V gives CDR1 DFQATT, CDR2 SNEGSKA (reference sequence). The CDR3 sequence is CSASTGTSEAFF. In nucleotides, the CDR3 is TGCAGTGCCTCGACAGGGACTTCTGAAGCTTTCTTT.

V gene TRBV9 combines with J gene TRBJ2-7, with D perhaps matching TRBD2 (6 bases). V gave up 4 bases and J gave up 3 bases, with 14 bases separating them. Germline V CDR1 and CDR2: SGDLS, YYNGEE. The CDR3 has 14 residues. The CDR3 loop reads CASSNGRRDYEQYF. The CDR3 nucleotides read TGTGCCAGCAGCAACGGACGGAGGGACTACGAGCAGTACTTC. Together with reference TRBV9 and TRBJ2-7, the CDR3 gives the full variable domain: DSGVTQTPKHLITATGQRVTLRCSPRSGDLSVYWYQQSLDQGLQFLIQYYNGEERAKGNILERFSAQQFPDLHSELNLSSLELGDSALYFCASSNGRRDYEQYFGPGTRLTVT.

The chain couples TRBV12-3 or TRBV12-4 to TRBJ2-5, with TRBD2 matching 7 bases. Trimming cost V 6 bases and J 5 bases; bases outside gene matches: 12. The CDR3 consists of 15 residues. CDR3 DNA sequence: TGTGCCAGCAGAAAAGGGGCACTCGGGGGGGAGACCCAGTACTTC. As protein: CASRKGALGGETQYF.

This clonotype has ten or more counts. The V call is TRBV7-9, the J call TRBJ2-1; D call uncertain. Trimming left V 5 bases short and J 6 bases short, with 17 bases between. The length of the CDR3 is 15 residues. Germline CDR1 is SEHNR and CDR2 is FQNEAQ (reference sequence). CDR3 sequence: CASSPRAVIGNEQFF. The CDR3 DNA sequence: TGTGCCAGCAGCCCCCGGGCAGTCATAGGCAATGAGCAGTTCTTC.

The table lists this clonotype with a few counts. V gene TRBV6-2 or TRBV6-3 combines with J gene TRBJ1-5, with D unclear. Germline CDR1 reads MNHEY; CDR2 reads SVGEGT. V lost 4 bases and J 4 bases, leaving 14 bases between the germline ends. The CDR3 is 15 amino acids. For the CDR3, the DNA is TGTGCCAGCAGTTCGACGGGCCCCTCAAATCAGCCCCAGCATTTT. Translation gives CASSSTGPSNQPQHF.

The chain carries TRBV6-5 and TRBJ2-3; 14 bases are shared with TRBD2. Trimming took 2 bases from V and 4 from J; bases not matched to a gene: 17. The CDR3 length is 21 residues. The germline V gene has CDR1 MNHEY and CDR2 SVGAGI. The CDR3 DNA reads TGTGCCAGCAGTTACGGGTGGGACCTTCGACTAGCGGGAGGGGTGGCAGATACGCAGTATTTT. Its translation: CASSYGWDLRLAGGVADTQYF.

This clonotype was seen many times. The chain has TRBV29-1 and TRBJ2-2; D is unresolved. Trimming took off 0 bases at V and 4 bases at J, with 15 bases between the two ends. Germline lookup yields CDR1 SQVTM and CDR2 ANQGSEA. The CDR3 extends over 16 amino acids. The CDR3 loop reads CSVEDIRGIGTGELFF. As DNA, the CDR3 is TGCAGCGTTGAAGATATTCGTGGGATAGGCACCGGGGAGCTGTTTTTT.

There are many counts of this clonotype. The gene calls are TRBV2 and TRBJ1-5, with D possibly being TRBD1 (6 bases). With 4 bases removed from V and 4 bases from J, the gap between germline ends came to 14 bases. This CDR3 contains 15 residues. Germline CDR1 and CDR2: SNHLY and FYNNEI. Here the CDR3 reads CASSGRQVGNQPQHF. In DNA, the CDR3 is TGTGCCAGCAGTGGTCGACAGGTAGGAAATCAGCCCCAGCATTTT.